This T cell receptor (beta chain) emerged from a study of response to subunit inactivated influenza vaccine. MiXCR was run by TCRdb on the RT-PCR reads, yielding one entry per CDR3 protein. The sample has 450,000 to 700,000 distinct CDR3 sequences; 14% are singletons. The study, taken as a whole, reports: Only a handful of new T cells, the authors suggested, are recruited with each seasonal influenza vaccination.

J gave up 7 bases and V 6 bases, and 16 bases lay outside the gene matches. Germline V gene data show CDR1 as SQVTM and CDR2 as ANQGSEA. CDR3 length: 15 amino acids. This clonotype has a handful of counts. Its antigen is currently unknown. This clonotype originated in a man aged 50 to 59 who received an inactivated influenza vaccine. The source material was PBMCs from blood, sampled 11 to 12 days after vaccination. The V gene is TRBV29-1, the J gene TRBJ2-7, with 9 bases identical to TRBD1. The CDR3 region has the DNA TGCAGCGTCCAACAGGGGGCGAATAGTCCAGGAGAGCAGTACTTC. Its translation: CSVQQGANSPGEQYF.